Listed here are 27 T cell receptor beta chains from one sample, sequenced in a study of response to subunit inactivated influenza vaccine. Using its own MiXCR run on the RT-PCR reads, TCRdb lists one record per CDR3 protein. Found here are hundreds of thousands of distinct CDR3 sequences, 15% to 17% of them singletons; the top ten hold around 10%. This material consisted of PBMCs from blood, taken about 12 days after vaccination. The source of these receptors is a man aged 50 to 60 who received an inactivated influenza vaccine.

This clonotype occurred a few times. The chain employs TRBV19 and TRBJ1-5; D remains unclear. The CDR3 spans 14 residues. Germline V gives CDR1 LNHDA, CDR2 SQIVND (reference sequence). Deletions cut 5 bases from V and 0 bases from J, with 8 bases between. This CDR3 is CASSRSDSNQPQHF. CDR3 in DNA: TGTGCCAGTAGTCGGTCAGATAGCAATCAGCCCCAGCATTTT.

In this sample, this clonotype turned up a few times. The chain recombines TRBV7-2 with TRBJ2-7; 7 bases match TRBD2. Germline assignment: CDR1 SGHTA and CDR2 FQGNSA. The junction had 10 bases not matched to a gene; V was cut back by 2 bases and J by 0 bases. The length of the CDR3 is 17 residues. The CDR3 region has the DNA TGTGCCAGCAGCTTATTTTCGTGGCGGGAGTACTCCTACGAGCAGTACTTC. Translating it yields CASSLFSWREYSYEQYF.

This clonotype was counted ten times or more. The CDR3 sequence is CASSPGTSGRTGELFF. The CDR3 DNA reads as TGTGCCAGCAGTCCCGGGACTAGCGGGAGAACCGGGGAGCTGTTTTTT. V gene TRBV12-3 or TRBV12-4 combines with J gene TRBJ2-2; TRBD2 matches 14 bases. This CDR3 has 16 amino acids. J gave up 5 bases and V 5 bases, and 4 bases lay outside the gene matches.

The chain links TRBV12-3 or TRBV12-4 to TRBJ1-1; D unclear. This CDR3 contains 12 residues. The V end lost 1 base, the J end lost 12 bases, and 12 bases lay between the germline ends. The CDR3 region is CASSLDETKPFF. For the CDR3, the DNA is TGTGCCAGCAGTTTAGACGAAACGAAACCTTTCTTT.

This clonotype was seen only once. The genes are TRBV5-1 and TRBJ1-1; possible D gene TRBD1, 5 bases. Trimming left V 2 bases short and J 4 bases short, with 18 bases between. CDR1 and CDR2 (germline): SGHRS, YFSETQ. The CDR3 spans 16 residues. The CDR3 sequence: CASSFPGRRVGTEAFF. The CDR3 DNA is TGCGCCAGCAGCTTTCCGGGACGGAGGGTTGGCACTGAAGCTTTCTTT.

There are a few counts of this clonotype. The chain uses TRBV20-1 and TRBJ2-3; 8 bases map to TRBD2. The V segment lost 6 bases and the J segment 1 base; nucleotides outside the gene matches: 6. CDR1 is DFQATT and CDR2 is SNEGSKA in the germline V gene (reference sequence). This CDR3 comprises 14 residues. CDR3 DNA sequence: TGCAGTGCAAAAAGAGCGGGAGGCACAGATACGCAGTATTTT. The encoded protein is CSAKRAGGTDTQYF.

The V call is TRBV14, the J call TRBJ2-1; 10 nucleotides agree with TRBD1. The germline V gene encodes CDR1 SGHDN and CDR2 FVKESK. The trim removed 9 bases at V and 4 bases at J, leaving 6 bases unmatched. The CDR3 extends over 14 amino acids. CDR3: CASRGQGIYNEQFF. CDR3 nucleotides: TGTGCCAGTAGGGGACAGGGGATTTACAATGAGCAGTTCTTC.

This clonotype appeared a few times. The genes are TRBV12-3 or TRBV12-4 and TRBJ2-7; TRBD1 agrees at 9 bases. Trimming took 5 bases from V and 4 from J; bases not matched to a gene: 9. The CDR3 consists of 15 residues. CDR3 region: CASSPGTGLFYEQYF. CDR3 DNA: TGTGCCAGCAGTCCCGGGACAGGGCTGTTTTACGAGCAGTACTTC.

This chain connects TRBV29-1 to TRBJ2-5; 11 bases line up with TRBD2. The CDR3 covers 14 residues. Germline trimming cut 6 bases from V and 4 bases from J; bases unmatched to any gene: 7. The V gene's germline CDR1 is SQVTM and CDR2 ANQGSEA. The CDR3, as DNA: TGCAGCGTCACTACTAGCGGGAGAGGAGAGACCCAGTACTTC. It codes for CSVTTSGRGETQYF.

The table lists this clonotype with a few counts. The chain is built from TRBV12-3 or TRBV12-4 and TRBJ2-3; D unresolved. The CDR3 covers 14 residues. The V end was cut by 3 bases, the J end by 4 bases, with 11 bases between. The CDR3 sequence is CASSFPHAPDTQYF. The CDR3 region has the DNA TGTGCCAGCAGTTTCCCCCACGCCCCAGATACGCAGTATTTT.

V and J are TRBV6-5 and TRBJ2-2; 7 bases fit TRBD1. This CDR3 is 16 amino acids long. Per the germline V gene, CDR1 is MNHEY and CDR2 is SVGAGI. Trimming cost V 2 bases and J 0 bases; bases outside gene matches: 3. The CDR3 reads CASSYGRGTNTGELFF. DNA for the CDR3: TGTGCCAGCAGTTACGGCAGGGGGACGAACACCGGGGAGCTGTTTTTT.

This clonotype was counted at least ten times. The CDR3 protein is CASSAPGGLAGGEQFF. The CDR3 nucleotides read TGTGCCAGCAGCGCCCCTGGGGGACTAGCGGGAGGGGAGCAGTTCTTC. The genes are TRBV7-8 and TRBJ2-1; 16 positions match TRBD2. The CDR3 covers 16 residues. The ends lost 5 bases at V and 10 bases at J; junction bases unmatched: 8. Germline CDR1 SGHVS, CDR2 FQNEAQ.

The chain uses TRBV28 and TRBJ2-7, with D maybe TRBD2 (7 bases). The CDR3 runs to 14 residues. CDR1 and CDR2 (germline): MDHEN, SYDVKM. The germline V and J ends were trimmed by 1 base and 5 bases, with 12 bases remaining between them. CDR3 in DNA: TGTGCCAGCAGTTTATTAGGGGGGGTAAACGAGCAGTACTTC. Encoded protein: CASSLLGGVNEQYF.

There are a few counts of this clonotype. The genes are TRBV20-1 and TRBJ2-1, with D hard to call. The V gene lost 5 bases and the J gene lost 0 bases, with 14 bases spanning the gap. CDR1 is DFQATT, CDR2 SNEGSKA, per germline (reference sequence). The CDR3 is 15 residues long. CDR3 DNA sequence: TGCAGTGCTCGTCATTCTGCAAGCTCCTACAATGAGCAGTTCTTC. This gives the protein CSARHSASSYNEQFF.

The V call is TRBV29-1, the J call TRBJ1-4; D might be TRBD1 (5 bases). This CDR3 has 12 residues. Between the trimmed V and J ends, which lost 7 bases and 12 bases, there was a span of 18 bases. Germline loops: CDR1 SQVTM, CDR2 ANQGSEA. The CDR3: CSGETAGGELFF. The CDR3 DNA sequence: TGCAGCGGGGAGACAGCCGGGGGGGAACTGTTTTTT.

This clonotype was observed a handful of times. This sequence joins TRBV3-1 and TRBJ1-3, with TRBD1 as a possible D gene (5 bases). The germline V and J ends were trimmed by 4 bases and 0 bases, with 19 bases remaining between them. This CDR3 is built from 18 residues. The germline gives CDR1 LGHDT, CDR2 YNNKEL (reference sequence). This CDR3 reads CASSLSLGGTSSGNTIYF. DNA for the CDR3: TGTGCCAGCAGCCTAAGCTTGGGAGGGACCAGCTCTGGAAACACCATATATTTT.

The V call is TRBV7-9, the J call TRBJ2-7; the D gene is possibly TRBD1 (6 bases). This CDR3 has 14 residues. V was clipped by 5 bases and J by 7 bases, with 18 bases between them. Germline V gene data show CDR1 as SEHNR and CDR2 as FQNEAQ (reference sequence). The CDR3 nucleotides are TGTGCCAGCAGCCCCAGGGGTACCTCTGGAGAGCAGTACTTC. Its protein is CASSPRGTSGEQYF.

The V gene is TRBV5-1, the J gene TRBJ2-1; 10 nucleotides match TRBD1. From germline, CDR1 is SGHRS and CDR2 YFSETQ. V was pared by 3 bases and J by 6 bases, with 6 bases of the junction left unmatched. The CDR3 is made up of 15 amino acids. CDR3 in amino acids: CASSWGQGSGNEQFF. The CDR3 DNA reads TGCGCCAGCAGCTGGGGACAGGGGTCGGGCAATGAGCAGTTCTTC.

The chain recombines TRBV6-1 with TRBJ1-6; 7 nucleotides align to TRBD1. The CDR3 is 17 amino acids. Trimming cost V 6 bases and J 3 bases; bases outside gene matches: 11. Germline CDR1 is MNHNS and CDR2 is SASEGT. The CDR3 region is CASSNVLRDSYNSPLHF. DNA for the CDR3: TGTGCCAGCAGCAACGTACTTAGGGACAGCTATAATTCACCCCTCCACTTT.

This clonotype was counted a few times. The chain is built from TRBV4-1 and TRBJ2-1; D is possibly TRBD2 (6 bases). V lost 0 bases to trimming and J lost 9 bases, with 9 bases between them. The CDR3 is made up of 13 amino acids. Germline loops: CDR1 MGHRA, CDR2 YSYEKL. The CDR3 DNA is TGCGCCAGCAGCCAAGAAGGGAGGTTTGAGCAGTTCTTC. It is translated as CASSQEGRFEQFF.

The chain combines TRBV7-6 with TRBJ2-7; 11 bases map to TRBD1. Germline-derived CDR1 and CDR2 are SGHVS and FNYEAQ. V was clipped by 0 bases and J by 7 bases; unmatched bases: 11. This CDR3 has 17 amino acids. The CDR3 loop is CASSLATPGQGAYEQYF. The CDR3 bases are TGTGCCAGCAGCTTAGCGACCCCAGGACAGGGGGCGTATGAGCAGTACTTC.

This clonotype was seen repeatedly, ten times or more. At one end the junction does not follow the germline gene, possibly because of a read error. This chain connects TRBV11-2 to TRBJ2-5; 9 nucleotides line up with TRBD2. Germline CDR1 is SGHAT and CDR2 is FQNNGV. The CDR3 runs 13 residues. The CDR3 DNA reads as TGTGCCAGCAGCTCCAAATTTAGCGGGAGAATGCTCTTC. Amino acids: CASSSKFSGRMLF.

The chain combines TRBV9 with TRBJ1-3; unclear D gene. The CDR3 consists of 13 residues. V was shortened by 3 bases and J by 4 bases, with 8 bases between the two germline ends. Germline CDR1 reads SGDLS; CDR2 reads YYNGEE. The CDR3 nucleotides are TGTGCCAGCAGCGCCTACCAGGGAAACACCATATATTTT. This encodes CASSAYQGNTIYF.

This clonotype showed up many times. The CDR3 DNA reads as TGTGCCAGCAGCTTCTCCCGGGATGAGCAGTTCTTC. As protein: CASSFSRDEQFF. The J gene is TRBJ2-1, the V gene TRBV11-2; D is uncertain. The CDR3 consists of 12 residues. Germline CDR1 is SGHAT and CDR2 is FQNNGV. Trimming shortened V by 3 bases and J by 8 bases, and 8 bases separated the two germline ends.

The chain carries TRBV5-1 and TRBJ1-1; 7 bases align to TRBD1. The CDR3 sequence is 17 residues long. The ends lost 5 bases at V and 4 bases at J; junction bases unmatched: 17. Germline CDR1 reads SGHRS; CDR2 reads YFSETQ. The CDR3 DNA is TGCGCCAGCAGTCGGGTCCGAGACAGGGACCGAAGCACTGAAGCTTTCTTT. It codes for CASSRVRDRDRSTEAFF.

The V and J genes are TRBV7-9 and TRBJ2-5, with TRBD2 matching over 9 bases. The CDR3 spans 14 residues. With 5 bases clipped from V and 3 bases from J, the junction kept 4 bases outside the gene matches. Per germline, CDR1 SEHNR and CDR2 FQNEAQ (reference sequence). The CDR3 sequence is CASSGLAGKETQYF. DNA for the CDR3: TGTGCCAGCAGCGGCCTAGCGGGGAAAGAGACCCAGTACTTC.

This rearrangement joins TRBV5-5 to TRBJ1-6; D perhaps matches TRBD1 (6 bases). Per the germline V gene, CDR1 is SGHKS and CDR2 is YYEKEE (reference sequence). CDR3 size: 16 residues. V was clipped by 5 bases and J by 7 bases, with 19 bases between them. CDR3 sequence reads: CASSGRGRGWNSPLHF. CDR3 sequence (DNA): TGTGCCAGCAGTGGGCGGGGAAGGGGGTGGAATTCACCCCTCCACTTT.